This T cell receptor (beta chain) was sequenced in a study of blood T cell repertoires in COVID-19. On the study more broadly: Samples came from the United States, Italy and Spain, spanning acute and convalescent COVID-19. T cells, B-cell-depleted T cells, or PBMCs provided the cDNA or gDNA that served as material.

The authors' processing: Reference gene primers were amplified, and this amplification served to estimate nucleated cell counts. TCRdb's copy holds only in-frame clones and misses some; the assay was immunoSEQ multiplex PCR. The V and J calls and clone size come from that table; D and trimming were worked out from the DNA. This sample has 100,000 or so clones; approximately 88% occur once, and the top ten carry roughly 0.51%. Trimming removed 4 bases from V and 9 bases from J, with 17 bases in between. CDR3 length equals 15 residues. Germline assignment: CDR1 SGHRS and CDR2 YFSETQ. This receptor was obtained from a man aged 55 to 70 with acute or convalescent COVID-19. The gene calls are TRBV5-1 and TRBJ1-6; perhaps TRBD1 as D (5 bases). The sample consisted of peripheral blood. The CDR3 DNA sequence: TGCGCCAGCAGCGAAACAGGTATTGTGAGTTCACCCCTCCACTTT. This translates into CASSETGIVSSPLHF.